This T cell receptor beta chain was sequenced in a study of a mutant IDH1 vaccine in newly diagnosed glioma. Study-wide background: Patients previously underwent radiotherapy, temozolomide, or both, and most underwent both.

Noted time point: baseline, week 1 (first vaccination visit). The treatment was: pre-vaccination baseline after standard-of-care therapy. V dropped 4 bases and J dropped 2 bases, with 15 bases sitting between them. The germline gives CDR1 LNHDA, CDR2 SQIVND (reference sequence). The CDR3 has 16 residues. Here immunoSEQ multiplex PCR was the method, and the copy in TCRdb shows in-frame clones only, minus some. This sample has under 75,000 clones; more than 90% occur once, and the top ten carry 2.6%. The V gene is TRBV19, the J gene TRBJ1-3; D unclear. The sequence derives from a man aged 50-59 years with glioma. The material was PBMCs, obtained from a glioma patient treated with radiotherapy, temozolomide or both. CDR3 amino acids: CASSTTYSAAGNTIYF. CDR3 nucleotides: TGTGCCAGTAGTACAACGTACAGCGCCGCTGGAAACACCATATATTTT.